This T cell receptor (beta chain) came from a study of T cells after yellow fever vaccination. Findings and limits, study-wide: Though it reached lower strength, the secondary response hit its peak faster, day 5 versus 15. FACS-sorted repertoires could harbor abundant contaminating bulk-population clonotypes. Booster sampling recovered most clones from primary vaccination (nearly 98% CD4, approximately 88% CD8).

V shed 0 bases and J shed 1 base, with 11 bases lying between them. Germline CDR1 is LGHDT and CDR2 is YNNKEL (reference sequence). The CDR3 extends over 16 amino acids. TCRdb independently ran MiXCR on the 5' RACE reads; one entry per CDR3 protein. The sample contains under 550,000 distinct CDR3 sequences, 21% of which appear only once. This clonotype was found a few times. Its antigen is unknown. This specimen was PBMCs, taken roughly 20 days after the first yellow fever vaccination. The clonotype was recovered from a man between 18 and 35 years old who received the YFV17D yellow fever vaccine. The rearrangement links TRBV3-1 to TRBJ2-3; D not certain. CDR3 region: CASSQDRYWGTDTQYF. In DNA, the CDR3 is TGTGCCAGCAGCCAAGATAGGTATTGGGGCACAGATACGCAGTATTTT.